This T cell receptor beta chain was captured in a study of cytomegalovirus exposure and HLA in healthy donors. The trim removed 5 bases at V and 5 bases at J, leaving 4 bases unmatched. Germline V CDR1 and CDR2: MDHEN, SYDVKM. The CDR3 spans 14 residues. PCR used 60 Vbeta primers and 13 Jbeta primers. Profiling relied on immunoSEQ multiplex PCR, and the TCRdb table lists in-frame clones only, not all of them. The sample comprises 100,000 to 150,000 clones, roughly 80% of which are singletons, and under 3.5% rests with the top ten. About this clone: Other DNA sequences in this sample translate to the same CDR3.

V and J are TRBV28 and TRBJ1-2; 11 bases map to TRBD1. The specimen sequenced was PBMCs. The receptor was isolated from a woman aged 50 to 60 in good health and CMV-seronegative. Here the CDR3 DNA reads TGTGCCAGCAGTCCGGGACAGGGGGTTTATGGCTACACCTTC. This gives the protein CASSPGQGVYGYTF.